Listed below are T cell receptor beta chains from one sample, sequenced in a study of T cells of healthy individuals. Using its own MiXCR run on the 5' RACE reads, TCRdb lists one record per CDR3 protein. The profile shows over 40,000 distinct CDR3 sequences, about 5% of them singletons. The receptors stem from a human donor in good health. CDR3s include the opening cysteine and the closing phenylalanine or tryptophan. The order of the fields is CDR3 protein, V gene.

CDR3: CASSFSSYSNQPQHF
V: TRBV12-3/TRBV12-4

CDR3: CAISERTGVYEQYF
V: TRBV10-3

CDR3: CASSGAVAFF
V: TRBV7-2

CDR3: CASSPPGAPNEKLFF
V: TRBV18

CDR3: CSARPPASGAYEQYF
V: TRBV20-1

CDR3: CASSLRGIGYGYTF
V: TRBV12-3/TRBV12-4

CDR3: CSARDSRGRMVEQYF
V: TRBV20-1

CDR3: CASSSRGGTDTEAFF
V: TRBV5-1

CDR3: CASSSRSGRAAYQETQYF
V: TRBV27

CDR3: CASSLSDYEQYF
V: TRBV5-5

CDR3: CSARGAEHASYEQYF
V: TRBV20-1

CDR3: CASGVANTGELFF
V: TRBV6-2/TRBV6-3

CDR3: CATSSGYTEAFF
V: TRBV15

CDR3: CATSDSPAGGPYEQYF
V: TRBV24-1

CDR3: CASKGHPRGTGELFF
V: TRBV7-2

CDR3: CASGLTGVGYNEQFF
V: TRBV12-5

CDR3: CSARDMRKPSYEQYF
V: TRBV20-1

CDR3: CATSDRGPSGYGYTF
V: TRBV24-1

CDR3: CSARSLQDRVGGQPQHF
V: TRBV20-1

CDR3: CASSFTTGGYEQYF
V: TRBV27

CDR3: CASGGHDNEQYF
V: TRBV2

CDR3: CASSSDRGLGNEQFF
V: TRBV5-4

CDR3: CASSYSLGTEAFF
V: TRBV6-5

CDR3: CASTAARAKNIQYF
V: TRBV7-9

CDR3: CASSAGNVAQETQYF
V: TRBV19

CDR3: CASTDGGVNEQFF
V: TRBV19

CDR3: CSAEYLAGGINEQFF
V: TRBV20-1

CDR3: CASSQVSLDRLQCHEQYF
V: TRBV4-1

CDR3: CASRPTSGRAAYEQFF
V: TRBV7-9

CDR3: CASSLLATYSNQPQHF
V: TRBV28

CDR3: CASSVFRDTDTQYF
V: TRBV9

CDR3: CASSYPRLAGEGGELFF
V: TRBV7-9

CDR3: CSAALDRPSFYEQYF
V: TRBV20-1

CDR3: CASRRGEGNTEAFF
V: TRBV7-3

CDR3: CASSQNRGLGGEQFF
V: TRBV16

CDR3: CASSQDTGGKLGEKLFF
V: TRBV4-3

CDR3: CSASWVVGIWEKLFF
V: TRBV20-1

CDR3: CASSLAEETQYF
V: TRBV7-8

CDR3: CASSIGRARYNEQFF
V: TRBV19

CDR3: CATSDFKGGTPYNEQFF
V: TRBV24-1

CDR3: CASRQDWGQHFYEQYF
V: TRBV14

CDR3: CASSQGGSGGTDTQYF
V: TRBV5-1